The 29 T cell receptor beta chains given below trace back to one sample, sequenced in a study of blood T cell repertoires in COVID-19 (dated by TCRdb to about 2020). Library prep was done by the immunoSEQ multiplex PCR assay. TCRdb stores this immuneACCESS table with in-frame sequences only. Part of the clones is absent; in the studies checked, under half of the shortfall reflects unresolved V genes, and no reason is known for the rest. Counted in this sample were 130,000 to 150,000 clones; about 89% of them appeared once. The ten largest clones take up around 10% of the sample. The sequencing sample was made of PBMCs or T cells enriched from blood (not recorded which). These receptors all come from a man between 60 and 70 years old who had recovered from COVID-19.

V is TRBV7-3 and J is TRBJ2-1; the D gene is possibly TRBD2 (5 bases). Per the germline V gene, CDR1 is SGHTA and CDR2 is FQGTGA. The CDR3 extends over 15 amino acids. Trimming removed 0 bases at V and 4 bases at J, with 10 bases between. The CDR3 DNA reads TGTGCCAGCAGCTTAACGGGAGTTGTATACAATGAGCAGTTCTTC. It codes for CASSLTGVVYNEQFF.

The chain links TRBV7-8 to TRBJ2-3, with D possibly matching TRBD2 (5 bases). The CDR3 has 15 residues. V was shortened by 5 bases and J by 6 bases, with 18 bases between the two germline ends. Germline CDR1 SGHVS, CDR2 FQNEAQ. DNA for the CDR3: TGTGCCAGCAGCCCGAGGGAAGGAGCGGTTGATACGCAGTATTTT. Amino acid sequence: CASSPREGAVDTQYF.

This chain links TRBV28 with TRBJ1-2; 7 bases line up with TRBD1. This CDR3 comprises 13 residues. From germline, CDR1 is MDHEN and CDR2 SYDVKM. After removal of 4 bases from V and 2 bases from J, the junction contained 1 base not matched to a gene. CDR3 amino acids: CASSSTGNYGYTF. The DNA for the CDR3 is TGTGCCAGCAGTTCGACAGGGAACTATGGCTACACCTTC.

This rearrangement joins TRBV9 to TRBJ2-2; a weak D match, TRBD1 (6 bases). V dropped 3 bases and J dropped 4 bases, with 13 bases sitting between them. The CDR3 extends over 15 amino acids. Germline assignment: CDR1 SGDLS and CDR2 YYNGEE. CDR3 residues: CASSGQGTTTGELFF. CDR3 nucleotides: TGTGCCAGCAGCGGACAAGGGACAACCACCGGGGAGCTGTTTTTT.

The V call is TRBV6-1, the J call TRBJ2-2; TRBD2 aligns across 8 bases. The CDR3 runs to 20 residues. Looked up from germline, CDR1 is MNHNS and CDR2 is SASEGT. V lost 2 bases, J lost 5 bases, and 19 bases stayed unmatched. The CDR3 sequence: CASSEIRLGREGLRTGELFF. The CDR3 DNA reads as TGTGCCAGCAGTGAAATTCGGCTGGGACGGGAGGGCCTCCGTACCGGGGAGCTGTTTTTT.

J is TRBJ2-5 and V is TRBV9; D is unclear. This CDR3 spans 12 amino acids. Germline CDR1 and CDR2: SGDLS and YYNGEE. V dropped 2 bases and J dropped 5 bases, with 7 bases sitting between them. The CDR3: CASSVQWETQYF. In DNA, the CDR3 is TGTGCCAGCAGCGTTCAGTGGGAGACCCAGTACTTC.

Only a few counts were recorded for this clone. This rearrangement joins TRBV28 to TRBJ2-4; 9 bases are shared with TRBD1. Germline values: CDR1 MDHEN, CDR2 SYDVKM. The CDR3 contains 13 residues. Unmatched junction bases numbered 6, after V lost 7 bases and J lost 8 bases. Here the CDR3 DNA reads TGTGCCAGCACCGGGACAGGGTATGACATTCAGTACTTC. Translation gives CASTGTGYDIQYF.

V and J are TRBV3-1 (or the pseudogene TRBV3-2) and TRBJ1-1; no definite D call. Germline-derived CDR1 and CDR2 are LGHDT and YNNKEL (reference sequence). The CDR3 extends over 14 amino acids. Trimming left V 1 base short and J 6 bases short, with 12 bases between. This CDR3 reads CASSQVNPTAEAFF. CDR3 in DNA: TGTGCCAGCAGCCAAGTAAACCCAACGGCTGAAGCTTTCTTT.

The rearrangement uses TRBV18 and TRBJ1-4; weak D call: TRBD1 (5 bases). CDR3 size: 17 residues. The V and J ends lost 3 bases and 7 bases respectively, with 21 bases between them. Germline V lookup: CDR1 KGHSH, CDR2 LQKENI. In DNA, the CDR3 is TGTGCCAGCTCACCGCCCGACGGGGGGAAGAGGAGTGAAAAACTGTTTTTT. The encoded protein is CASSPPDGGKRSEKLFF.

V and J are TRBV27 and TRBJ2-1; 12 positions match TRBD2. The junction had 20 bases not matched to a gene; V was cut back by 9 bases and J by 8 bases. Germline V gives CDR1 MNHEY, CDR2 SMNVEV (reference sequence). The CDR3 is 18 amino acids. The CDR3 DNA follows: TGTGCCAGTAGGTTTAGAATACATAAGACTAGCGGGAGTCATGAGCAGTTCTTC. Its translation is CASRFRIHKTSGSHEQFF.

This clone was recorded only once. This chain uses TRBV20-1 with TRBJ1-1; D is unresolved. Germline CDR1 DFQATT, CDR2 SNEGSKA (reference sequence). V dropped 2 bases and J dropped 5 bases, with 6 bases sitting between them. This CDR3 contains 11 residues. CDR3 in amino acids: CSARWQTEAFF. Written as DNA, the CDR3 is TGCAGTGCTAGATGGCAGACTGAAGCTTTCTTT.

The chain couples TRBV7-3 to TRBJ2-1; 12 bases line up with TRBD2. The CDR3 is 15 amino acids. V lost 4 bases, J lost 7 bases, and 5 bases stayed unmatched. Germline V CDR1 and CDR2: SGHTA, FQGTGA. The CDR3 coding sequence is TGTGCCAGCAGCTCACGGACTAGCGGGGTAAATGAGCAGTTCTTC. This encodes CASSSRTSGVNEQFF.

The chain is built from TRBV28 and TRBJ2-5; 8 bases are a match to TRBD2. Losses at the gene ends were 6 bases for V and 4 bases for J; bases not matched to a gene: 7. The germline V gene has CDR1 MDHEN and CDR2 SYDVKM. The CDR3 spans 14 residues. The DNA of the CDR3 is TGTGCCAGCAGGCCGGGGGGGCCTGGAGAGACCCAGTACTTC. It translates to CASRPGGPGETQYF.

The CDR3: CASSLWPSGGGRGTQYF. CDR3 DNA sequence: TGTGCCAGCAGTTTATGGCCTAGCGGGGGGGGACGAGGTACGCAGTATTTT. This chain uses TRBV28 with TRBJ2-3, with 12 bases matching TRBD2. V trimming: 0 bases; J trimming: 8 bases; junction bases outside the gene matches: 9. Looked up from germline, CDR1 is MDHEN and CDR2 is SYDVKM. The CDR3 runs 17 residues.

The genes are TRBV18 and TRBJ1-4; 7 bases are a match to TRBD1. V was pared by 4 bases and J by 8 bases, with 1 base of the junction left unmatched. This CDR3 is built from 12 residues. Germline CDR1 KGHSH, CDR2 LQKENI. As DNA, the CDR3 is TGTGCCAGCTCACAGGACAGGGAAAAACTGTTTTTT. Protein sequence: CASSQDREKLFF.

The V call is TRBV7-3, the J call TRBJ2-7; TRBD2 is a possible D gene (6 bases). The V gene lost 2 bases and the J gene lost 5 bases, with 10 bases spanning the gap. The CDR3 extends over 13 amino acids. The germline gives CDR1 SGHTA, CDR2 FQGTGA. CDR3 DNA sequence: TGTGCCAGCAGCTTAGCTAGGGAGGACGAGCAGTACTTC. Translating it yields CASSLAREDEQYF.

The rearrangement uses TRBV5-4 and TRBJ1-2; D unresolved. Trimming took 0 bases from V and 6 from J, leaving 15 bases between them. The CDR3 length is 15 residues. Germline CDR1 SGHNT, CDR2 YYREEE (reference sequence). CDR3 DNA: TGTGCCAGCAGCTTGGGACTAGAGCATGGGGATGGCTACACCTTC. Encoded protein: CASSLGLEHGDGYTF.

The V gene is TRBV12-5, the J gene TRBJ2-3; 10 nucleotides align to TRBD2. V shed 5 bases and J 6 bases; nucleotides not matched to a gene: 8. The length of the CDR3 is 15 residues. Germline V gives CDR1 LGHNT, CDR2 FRNRAP. The CDR3 is CASGQSSGGVDTQYF. The CDR3 DNA follows: TGTGCTAGTGGTCAATCTAGCGGGGGCGTGGATACGCAGTATTTT. Variable domain in full (rest from reference TRBV12-5 and TRBJ2-3): DARVTQTPRHKVTEMGQEVTMRCQPILGHNTVFWYRQTMMQGLELLAYFRNRAPLDDSGMPKDRFSAEMPDATLATLKIQPSEPRDSAVYFCASGQSSGGVDTQYFGPGTRLTVL.

The J gene is TRBJ2-3, the V gene TRBV2; D might be TRBD2 (5 bases). The CDR3 length is 14 residues. Germline CDR1 and CDR2: SNHLY and FYNNEI. Trimming shortened V by 6 bases and J by 5 bases, and 15 bases separated the two germline ends. This CDR3 reads CASSFLRAEDTQYF. In nucleotides, the CDR3 is TGTGCCAGCAGCTTTCTGAGGGCCGAAGATACGCAGTATTTT.

This chain joins TRBV28 and TRBJ2-1; 14 bases map to TRBD2. This CDR3 contains 15 residues. Germline V CDR1 and CDR2: MDHEN, SYDVKM. V dropped 5 bases and J dropped 7; count of bases not matched to a gene: 4. CDR3 DNA sequence: TGTGCCAGCAGTGTGACTAGCGGGGGGGTTAATGAGCAGTTCTTC. It yields the protein CASSVTSGGVNEQFF.

This clone was seen just once. The chain employs TRBV19 and TRBJ2-2; a weak D match, TRBD1 (6 bases). This CDR3 has 14 amino acids. Trimming pared 1 base from V and 4 bases from J, leaving 7 bases between. Germline V gives CDR1 LNHDA, CDR2 SQIVND (reference sequence). CDR3 coding DNA: TGTGCCAGTAGTATAGGGGACATCACCGGGGAGCTGTTTTTT. Amino acids: CASSIGDITGELFF.

J is TRBJ2-2 and V is TRBV2, with 8 bases aligning to TRBD1. The CDR3 is made up of 16 amino acids. Trimming at V came to 5 bases and at J to 5 bases, leaving 10 bases not matched to a gene. In germline, CDR1 is SNHLY, CDR2 FYNNEI. The CDR3 is CASSKTGVGVTGELFF. The DNA of the CDR3 is TGTGCCAGCAGTAAGACAGGGGTAGGGGTTACCGGGGAGCTGTTTTTT.

V gene TRBV30 combines with J gene TRBJ1-5; D remains ambiguous. Germline V gene data show CDR1 as GTSNPN and CDR2 as SVGIG (reference sequence). Trimming took off 1 base at V and 5 bases at J, with 9 bases between the two ends. The CDR3 extends over 13 amino acids. CDR3 region: CAWSGGGDQPQHF. DNA for the CDR3: TGTGCCTGGAGTGGGGGAGGCGATCAGCCCCAGCATTTT.

This chain uses TRBV28 with TRBJ2-2, with 8 bases aligning to TRBD2. The CDR3 totals 17 residues. The J segment lost 2 bases and the V segment lost 2 bases, leaving 7 bases of the junction unmatched. The germline gives CDR1 MDHEN, CDR2 SYDVKM. As DNA, the CDR3 is TGTGCCAGCAGTTTAGTCCCACTAGCGGAAAACACCGGGGAGCTGTTTTTT. Protein: CASSLVPLAENTGELFF.

The rearrangement uses TRBV6-5 and TRBJ2-7, with D tentatively TRBD1 (6 bases). The V gene lost 5 bases and the J gene lost 2 bases, with 10 bases spanning the gap. Germline V gene lookup returns CDR1 MNHEY and CDR2 SVGAGI. The CDR3 is 13 residues long. The CDR3 sequence is CASSLQGPYEQYF. In DNA, the CDR3 is TGTGCCAGCAGTCTACAGGGCCCCTACGAGCAGTACTTC.

The chain links TRBV5-1 to TRBJ1-1; D gene ambiguous. Per germline, CDR1 SGHRS and CDR2 YFSETQ. CDR3 size: 11 residues. V was shortened by 7 bases and J by 5 bases, with 9 bases between the two germline ends. CDR3 in DNA: TGCGCCAGCTTGGGCGGGACTGAAGCTTTCTTT. As protein: CASLGGTEAFF.

The rearrangement joins TRBV12-5 to TRBJ1-1, with no clear D. The germline CDR1 and CDR2 sequences are LGHNT and FRNRAP. The CDR3 sequence is 13 residues long. Trimming shortened V by 3 bases and J by 3 bases, and 8 bases separated the two germline ends. The CDR3 region is CASGLEGHTEAFF. As DNA, the CDR3 is TGTGCTAGTGGTTTAGAGGGTCACACTGAAGCTTTCTTT.

The gene calls are TRBV18 and TRBJ2-2; TRBD2 matches at 12 bases. Germline CDR1 KGHSH, CDR2 LQKENI. The CDR3 totals 17 residues. Germline trimming cut 3 bases from V and 4 bases from J; bases unmatched to any gene: 6. CDR3 loop: CASSPQGLAGVTGELFF. Written as DNA, the CDR3 is TGTGCCAGCTCACCGCAGGGACTAGCGGGCGTCACCGGGGAGCTGTTTTTT.

The V and J genes are TRBV18 and TRBJ1-4, with TRBD1 matching over 8 bases. The CDR3 totals 15 residues. V lost 3 bases and J lost 8; bases outside the gene matches: 8. Germline CDR1 KGHSH, CDR2 LQKENI. The CDR3 region is CASSPRDRLEEKLFF. The CDR3 coding sequence is TGTGCCAGCTCACCGAGGGACAGGTTGGAAGAAAAACTGTTTTTT.